Following are 21 T cell receptor beta chains from one sample sequenced in a study of shared clonotypes between healthy human individuals. Sequencing was performed with immunoSEQ multiplex PCR; in TCRdb, only in-frame clones are kept and a portion is missing. Of 550,000 to 800,000 clones listed, roughly 91% are singletons. Specimen: memory CD8+ T cells from PBMCs. The subset is: CD45RO+ cells pooled with CCR7-negative TemRA cells. Receptors originate from a man between 18 and 35 years old in good health. Some clones in this sample may be carry-over from other donors' samples.

The chain is built from TRBV11-1 and TRBJ2-4; the match to TRBD1 covers 7 bases. Trimming cost V 4 bases and J 3 bases; bases outside gene matches: 12. CDR1 and CDR2 (germline): SGHAT, FQDESV (reference sequence). CDR3 length equals 17 residues. The CDR3 loop is CASSSGRQGWHKNIQYF. The DNA for the CDR3 is TGTGCCAGCAGCTCCGGACGACAGGGTTGGCACAAAAACATTCAGTACTTC.

The CDR3 loop is CASSISGTGTSGSSTDTQYF. The DNA for the CDR3 is TGTGCCAGTAGTATTAGCGGAACCGGGACTAGCGGGTCGTCCACAGATACGCAGTATTTT. This chain joins TRBV19 and TRBJ2-3; 12 positions match TRBD2. V lost 3 bases to trimming and J lost 2 bases; unmatched junction nucleotides: 15. CDR3 length: 20 residues. Germline values: CDR1 LNHDA, CDR2 SQIVND (reference sequence).

The chain uses TRBV7-9 and TRBJ2-7, with D maybe TRBD1 (6 bases). Trimming shortened V by 4 bases and J by 2 bases, and 18 bases separated the two germline ends. There are 16 residues in the CDR3. Per the germline V gene, CDR1 is SEHNR and CDR2 is FQNEAQ (reference sequence). CDR3 region: CASSSGRQALPYEQYF. CDR3 nucleotides: TGTGCCAGCAGCTCGGGGAGACAGGCCCTACCCTACGAGCAGTACTTC. The full variable domain, in which reference TRBV7-9 and TRBJ2-7 provide the parts outside the CDR3, is DTGVSQNPRHKITKRGQNVTFRCDPISEHNRLYWYRQTLGQGPEFLTYFQNEAQLEKSRLLSDRFSAERPKGSFSTLEIQRTEQGDSAMYLCASSSGRQALPYEQYFGPGTRLTVT.

The genes are TRBV7-2 and TRBJ2-1, with a weak D call TRBD2 (6 bases). CDR3 length: 16 amino acids. The V end lost 5 bases, the J end lost 6 bases, and 20 bases lay between the germline ends. The germline CDR1 and CDR2 sequences are SGHTA and FQGNSA. The CDR3 DNA sequence: TGTGCCAGCAGCACGCAAGGGTGGGCGGGACTCAATGAGCAGTTCTTC. It is translated as CASSTQGWAGLNEQFF.

About this clone: Other nucleotide sequences in the sample specify the same CDR3. The chain has TRBV6-1 and TRBJ2-7; D is perhaps TRBD2 (6 bases). Germline CDR1 MNHNS, CDR2 SASEGT. Trimming left V 1 base short and J 2 bases short, with 12 bases between. The CDR3 loop spans 15 amino acids. The CDR3 DNA follows: TGTGCCAGCAGTGAAGGGGTCGGGGGTGCCTACGAGCAGTACTTC. Translation: CASSEGVGGAYEQYF.

The gene calls are TRBV6-1 and TRBJ1-2, with TRBD1 as a possible D gene (5 bases). Germline V lookup: CDR1 MNHNS, CDR2 SASEGT. With 2 bases removed from V and 4 bases from J, the gap between germline ends came to 23 bases. This CDR3 is built from 18 residues. The CDR3 nucleotides are TGTGCCAGCAGTGAATCTGGGATTAAAACAGGTGGGCTCTATGGCTACACCTTC. Residues: CASSESGIKTGGLYGYTF.

V is TRBV27 and J is TRBJ2-1; 8 bases fit TRBD2. CDR1 and CDR2 from the germline V gene are MNHEY and SMNVEV (reference sequence). This CDR3 spans 15 amino acids. The V segment lost 4 bases and the J segment 4 bases; nucleotides outside the gene matches: 6. CDR3 nucleotide sequence: TGTGCCAGCAGTTCGGGAGGGGGTACTTACAATGAGCAGTTCTTC. It yields the protein CASSSGGGTYNEQFF.

The CDR3 nucleotides read TGCGCCAGCAGCCTTGGATGGGGACAGGGTAGGGATGAGCAGTTCTTC. This codes for CASSLGWGQGRDEQFF. The chain links TRBV5-1 to TRBJ2-1; 9 nucleotides align to TRBD1. The CDR3 has 16 amino acids. From germline, CDR1 is SGHRS and CDR2 YFSETQ. Losses at the gene ends were 4 bases for V and 8 bases for J; bases not matched to a gene: 13.

This clone was picked up one time. J is TRBJ2-1 and V is TRBV4-3; 8 nucleotides match TRBD2. This CDR3 has 15 amino acids. Germline V gene data show CDR1 as LGHNA and CDR2 as YSLEER. Trimming removed 4 bases from V and 0 bases from J; junction bases left unmatched: 2. The CDR3 is CASSPGRVSYNEQFF. CDR3 bases: TGCGCCAGCAGCCCCGGGAGGGTCTCCTACAATGAGCAGTTCTTC.

The chain employs TRBV5-1 and TRBJ2-7; 10 bases are shared with TRBD1. This CDR3 comprises 14 residues. V gave up 5 bases and J gave up 2 bases; unmatched junction bases: 4. Germline V lookup: CDR1 SGHRS, CDR2 YFSETQ. CDR3 sequence reads: CASSTGTGAYEQYF. CDR3 DNA sequence: TGCGCCAGCAGTACCGGGACAGGGGCCTACGAGCAGTACTTC.

The chain is built from TRBV11-2 and TRBJ1-1, with D unresolved. The CDR3 has 17 residues. CDR1 SGHAT and CDR2 FQNNGV come from the germline V gene. V was cut by 4 bases and J by 1 base, with 19 bases left in between. As DNA, the CDR3 is TGTGCCAGCAGCTCAACGGTCCGGCGGCTTCAGAACACTGAAGCTTTCTTT. Translated: CASSSTVRRLQNTEAFF.

This chain joins TRBV30 and TRBJ2-5; TRBD1 agrees at 12 bases. Unmatched junction bases numbered 16, after V lost 3 bases and J lost 11 bases. The CDR3 loop spans 16 amino acids. The V gene's germline CDR1 is GTSNPN and CDR2 SVGIG (reference sequence). CDR3 in DNA: TGTGCCTGGAGCCCCACACTCGGGGACAGGGGGCAAGAGCAGTACTTC. Amino acid sequence: CAWSPTLGDRGQEQYF.

CDR3 bases: TGTGCCAGCAGTATCCCCCCTGGCGGCGAGACCCCCATTGAGCAGTTCTTC. Translated: CASSIPPGGETPIEQFF. The chain combines TRBV28 with TRBJ2-1; D uncertain. The CDR3 is made up of 17 amino acids. CDR1 MDHEN and CDR2 SYDVKM come from the germline V gene. V shed 5 bases and J shed 9 bases, with 26 bases lying between them.

The CDR3: CASSSLGGVRDTEAFF. CDR3 in DNA: TGTGCCAGCAGCTCCCTAGGTGGGGTCCGGGACACTGAAGCTTTCTTT. The chain joins TRBV7-9 to TRBJ1-1; D not certain. Germline assignment: CDR1 SEHNR and CDR2 FQNEAQ (reference sequence). Trimming shortened V by 4 bases and J by 3 bases, and 18 bases separated the two germline ends. The CDR3 is made up of 16 amino acids.

The chain joins TRBV28 to TRBJ2-1; D is perhaps TRBD1 or TRBD2 (5 bases each). V was pared by 6 bases and J by 2 bases, with 17 bases between. Germline V lookup: CDR1 MDHEN, CDR2 SYDVKM. The CDR3 sequence is 16 residues long. CDR3 protein: CASRTRLGTPYNEQFF. Written as DNA, the CDR3 is TGTGCCAGCAGGACCCGGTTGGGGACCCCCTACAATGAGCAGTTCTTC.

Concerning this clone: Within the sample, other DNA sequences also encode this same CDR3. The rearrangement joins TRBV7-9 to TRBJ2-2; TRBD1 agrees at 9 bases. CDR1 is SEHNR and CDR2 is FQNEAQ in the germline V gene (reference sequence). CDR3 length: 16 amino acids. V dropped 5 bases and J dropped 0; count of bases not matched to a gene: 4. In DNA form, the CDR3 reads TGTGCCAGCAGCCACCGGACAGGGGCGAACACCGGGGAGCTGTTTTTT. As protein: CASSHRTGANTGELFF.

This chain's CDR3 is CASSPGGPTLTDTQYF. CDR3 coding DNA: TGTGCCAGCAGTCCCGGAGGCCCCACGCTAACAGATACGCAGTATTTT. The chain couples TRBV28 to TRBJ2-3; weak D call: TRBD2 (5 bases). The CDR3 contains 16 residues. In germline, CDR1 is MDHEN, CDR2 SYDVKM. Trimming shortened V by 5 bases and J by 3 bases, and 18 bases separated the two germline ends.

The genes are TRBV4-3 and TRBJ2-1, with 12 bases that match TRBD2. CDR3 length: 17 residues. With 1 base clipped from V and 8 bases from J, the junction kept 9 bases outside the gene matches. Germline values: CDR1 LGHNA, CDR2 YSLEER. The CDR3 region has the DNA TGCGCCAGCAGCCAAGTTGGCCTAGCGGGAGGGCCCTATGAGCAGTTCTTC. Translating gives CASSQVGLAGGPYEQFF.

This chain connects TRBV7-3 to TRBJ2-1, with 11 positions matching TRBD2. The V gene's germline CDR1 is SGHTA and CDR2 FQGTGA. There are 15 residues in the CDR3. V dropped 5 bases and J dropped 5; count of bases not matched to a gene: 5. CDR3 nucleotide sequence: TGTGCCAGCAGCGTGGGACTAGCGGTCAACAATGAGCAGTTCTTC. Residues: CASSVGLAVNNEQFF.

This clone was seen just once. The chain couples TRBV4-1 to TRBJ2-7; 7 bases map to TRBD1. V lost 3 bases, J lost 2 bases, and 7 bases stayed unmatched. The CDR3 contains 15 residues. Germline CDR1 is MGHRA and CDR2 is YSYEKL. The CDR3 DNA is TGCGCCAGCAGCCATCGACAGGGACCGGCCTACGAGCAGTACTTC. It translates to CASSHRQGPAYEQYF.

This clone was seen a handful of times. The J gene is TRBJ2-5, the V gene TRBV19, with D uncertain. The ends were cut back, 3 bases at V and 5 bases at J, with 19 bases in the middle. CDR1 is LNHDA, CDR2 SQIVND, per germline (reference sequence). The CDR3 spans 16 residues. Here the CDR3 DNA reads TGTGCCAGTAGTATTACGGGCCCGGCGCTGCGGGAGACCCAGTACTTC. It encodes CASSITGPALRETQYF.